The clone carrying this T cell receptor beta chain was counted at least ten times. These data originate in a study of T-cell reconstitution after alpha-beta-depleted transplantation in children. Unique molecular identifiers tagged the TCRbeta library. MiXCR, applied by TCRdb to the PCR reads, yields one record per CDR3 protein. The data hold 640,000 or so distinct CDR3 sequences, with roughly 15% observed a single time. The V and J ends lost 3 bases and 5 bases respectively, with 13 bases between them. The germline V gene encodes CDR1 DFQATT and CDR2 SNEGSKA (reference sequence). This CDR3 has 14 amino acids.

The J gene is TRBJ1-4, the V gene TRBV20-1; D might be TRBD1 (6 bases). Sequences were derived from PBMCs from the stem cell graft donor, sampled from the stem cell graft. The receptor was isolated from a human donor who donated a stem cell graft to a child with acute myeloid leukemia. Here the CDR3 DNA reads TGCAGTGCTAGCACAGGGAGTCTCAATGAAAAACTGTTTTTT. The encoded protein is CSASTGSLNEKLFF.